A single sample is the source of the 18 T cell receptor beta chains below, sequenced in a study of sequential checkpoint blockade in melanoma. Assay: immunoSEQ multiplex PCR; the TCRdb copy retains only in-frame clones and omits some. The top ten hold approximately 13% of the sample, which has fewer than 40,000 clones, roughly 84% seen once. Described treatment: randomized to nivolumab then ipilimumab (arm A) or the reverse (arm B). The material was CD8+ T cells sorted from blood (inferred from file names), obtained from a patient given nivolumab and ipilimumab in sequence. The receptors come from a human donor with melanoma.

The chain combines TRBV4-2 with TRBJ1-5; D is undetermined. Germline V gene sequence: CDR1 LGHNA, CDR2 YNFKEQ. The CDR3 consists of 15 residues. The V gene lost 0 bases and the J gene lost 4 bases, with 10 bases spanning the gap. The CDR3 here is CASSQESGSNQPQHF. The CDR3 DNA reads TGTGCCAGCAGCCAAGAATCTGGCAGTAATCAGCCCCAGCATTTT.

The chain has TRBV27 and TRBJ1-2; 9 nucleotides line up with TRBD1. The germline V gene encodes CDR1 MNHEY and CDR2 SMNVEV (reference sequence). The CDR3 has 16 residues. V gave up 5 bases and J gave up 0 bases; unmatched junction bases: 7. The CDR3 spells CASSPGTGIANYGYTF. The CDR3 DNA sequence: TGTGCCAGCAGTCCCGGGACAGGGATAGCTAACTATGGCTACACCTTC.

V usage is TRBV6-1 and J usage is TRBJ2-5, with 10 nucleotides matching TRBD2. This CDR3 is built from 16 residues. Germline V lookup: CDR1 MNHNS, CDR2 SASEGT. Unmatched junction bases numbered 7, after V lost 1 base and J lost 5 bases. CDR3: CASSEGLAGVWETQYF. In DNA form, the CDR3 reads TGTGCCAGCAGTGAAGGGCTAGCGGGAGTCTGGGAGACCCAGTACTTC.

DNA for the CDR3: TGTGCCAGCAGTGAAGCTGGGGAAAGCGGGAACCCCTACAATGAGCAGTTCTTC. It is translated as CASSEAGESGNPYNEQFF. The rearrangement uses TRBV6-1 and TRBJ2-1, with TRBD2 matching over 7 bases. V was clipped by 0 bases and J by 2 bases; unmatched bases: 10. The CDR3 sequence is 18 residues long. In germline, CDR1 is MNHNS, CDR2 SASEGT.

The chain combines TRBV5-4 with TRBJ2-5; D perhaps matches TRBD1 (6 bases). The J call may be mistaken, given a closer DNA end match to TRBJ2-7. The CDR3 spans 17 residues. Germline CDR1 reads SGHNT; CDR2 reads YYREEE (reference sequence). In DNA form, the CDR3 reads TGTGCCAGCAGCCCTGAGACAGGACGAAGAGACTCCTACGAGCAGTACTTC. Amino acid sequence: CASSPETGRRDSYEQYF.

The rearrangement links TRBV27 to TRBJ2-2; 8 bases fit TRBD1. This CDR3 has 15 amino acids. Germline CDR1 is MNHEY and CDR2 is SMNVEV (reference sequence). J lost 8 bases, V lost 4 bases, and 9 bases had no gene match. CDR3 protein: CASSSAGTGLGELFF. Written as DNA, the CDR3 is TGTGCCAGCAGTTCCGCCGGGACAGGTTTGGGGGAGCTGTTTTTT.

Here the CDR3 DNA reads TGCGCCAGCAGCCAAGATGCGGGGACAGGGGGCTTTGAGCAGTTCTTC. Protein product: CASSQDAGTGGFEQFF. This sequence joins TRBV4-3 and TRBJ2-1; 12 bases are shared with TRBD1. Germline trimming cut 0 bases from V and 9 bases from J; bases unmatched to any gene: 6. The CDR3 sequence is 16 residues long. Per the germline V gene, CDR1 is LGHNA and CDR2 is YSLEER.

The chain links TRBV30 to TRBJ1-5; 8 nucleotides line up with TRBD1. The V and J ends lost 7 bases and 1 base, in that order; junction bases with no gene match: 9. This CDR3 spans 15 amino acids. The germline V gene encodes CDR1 GTSNPN and CDR2 SVGIG (reference sequence). The CDR3 nucleotides are TGTGCCTTGGACAGGGAAGGGTTAAGCAATCAGCCCCAGCATTTT. Translation gives CALDREGLSNQPQHF.

The V call is TRBV5-1, the J call TRBJ1-1; D may be TRBD1 (6 bases). Trimming took 0 bases from V and 1 from J, leaving 7 bases between them. The CDR3 runs 14 residues. Germline loops: CDR1 SGHRS, CDR2 YFSETQ. The CDR3 DNA is TGCGCCAGCAGCTTGGTGACAGGGAACACTGAAGCTTTCTTT. Protein sequence: CASSLVTGNTEAFF.

This chain links TRBV19 with TRBJ1-4; D remains ambiguous. Trimming left V 0 bases short and J 0 bases short, with 5 bases between. The germline CDR1 and CDR2 sequences are LNHDA and SQIVND (reference sequence). The CDR3 consists of 15 residues. The CDR3 here is CASSIDPATNEKLFF. CDR3 DNA sequence: TGTGCCAGTAGTATAGACCCAGCAACTAATGAAAAACTGTTTTTT. Looking up the rest from reference TRBV19 and TRBJ1-4 gives the full variable domain: DGGITQSPKYLFRKEGQNVTLSCEQNLNHDAMYWYRQDPGQGLRLIYYSQIVNDFQKGDIAEGYSVSREKKESFPLTVTSAQKNPTAFYLCASSIDPATNEKLFFGSGTQLSVL.

This sequence joins TRBV30 and TRBJ2-2; D is unclear. Per germline, CDR1 GTSNPN and CDR2 SVGIG (reference sequence). CDR3 size: 14 residues. V was clipped by 4 bases and J by 0 bases, with 9 bases between them. The CDR3 loop is CAWNPDSNTGELFF. The CDR3 nucleotides are TGTGCCTGGAATCCAGATTCGAACACCGGGGAGCTGTTTTTT.

The CDR3 coding sequence is TGTGCCAGTAGTATTGAGGGACTAGGGACCTACAATGAGCAGTTCTTC. Its translation is CASSIEGLGTYNEQFF. J is TRBJ2-1 and V is TRBV19; TRBD2 aligns across 8 bases. Trimming cost V 3 bases and J 2 bases; bases outside gene matches: 6. CDR3 length equals 16 residues. Germline lookup yields CDR1 LNHDA and CDR2 SQIVND (reference sequence). The variable domain in full, with the rest retrieved from reference TRBV19 and TRBJ2-1, is DGGITQSPKYLFRKEGQNVTLSCEQNLNHDAMYWYRQDPGQGLRLIYYSQIVNDFQKGDIAEGYSVSREKKESFPLTVTSAQKNPTAFYLCASSIEGLGTYNEQFFGPGTRLTVL.

This clone was recorded a few times. The junction does not match germline at one end; this may be a read error. The chain uses TRBV7-9 and TRBJ1-1; a weak D match, TRBD1 (6 bases). The CDR3 covers 14 residues. Per the germline V gene, CDR1 is SEHNR and CDR2 is FQNEAQ (reference sequence). The CDR3 nucleotides are TGTGCCAGCAGCCAGGGGTGGAGGAACTCTGAAGCTTTCTTT. Amino acids: CASSQGWRNSEAFF. Variable domain in full (rest from reference TRBV7-9 and TRBJ1-1): DTGVSQNPRHKITKRGQNVTFRCDPISEHNRLYWYRQTLGQGPEFLTYFQNEAQLEKSRLLSDRFSAERPKGSFSTLEIQRTEQGDSAMYLCASSQGWRNSEAFFGQGTRLTVV.

The chain links TRBV7-9 to TRBJ1-2; D gene ambiguous. There are 15 residues in the CDR3. Trimming removed 0 bases at V and 7 bases at J, with 15 bases between. CDR1 is SEHNR, CDR2 FQNEAQ, per germline (reference sequence). The CDR3 DNA reads TGTGCCAGCAGCTTAGCGCCGGGAGGGATCGGTGGCTACACCTTC. As protein: CASSLAPGGIGGYTF. Full variable domain (rest looked up from reference TRBV7-9 and TRBJ1-2): DTGVSQNPRHKITKRGQNVTFRCDPISEHNRLYWYRQTLGQGPEFLTYFQNEAQLEKSRLLSDRFSAERPKGSFSTLEIQRTEQGDSAMYLCASSLAPGGIGGYTFGSGTRLTVV.

J is TRBJ2-7 and V is TRBV11-2; the D gene is possibly TRBD2 (6 bases). Germline V gene sequence: CDR1 SGHAT, CDR2 FQNNGV. Trimming cost V 3 bases and J 3 bases, with 6 bases left between them. This CDR3 has 12 amino acids. Written as DNA, the CDR3 is TGTGCCAGCAGCTTCGGGAGCTACGAGCAGTACGTC. Amino acids: CASSFGSYEQYV.

The chain has TRBV5-1 and TRBJ1-2, with TRBD1 matching over 8 bases. The V and J ends lost 0 bases and 6 bases, in that order; junction bases with no gene match: 4. CDR1 SGHRS and CDR2 YFSETQ come from the germline V gene. There are 14 residues in the CDR3. As DNA, the CDR3 is TGCGCCAGCAGCTTGGGGACAGGGTGGGATGGCTACACCTTC. Protein product: CASSLGTGWDGYTF.

This rearrangement joins TRBV29-1 to TRBJ2-5, with TRBD2 identical over 11 bases. The J call is in doubt because the DNA end fits TRBJ2-7 better. CDR1 is SQVTM and CDR2 is ANQGSEA in the germline V gene. The CDR3 extends over 15 amino acids. This chain's CDR3 is CSVELAGGRHYEQYF. The CDR3 DNA follows: TGCAGCGTTGAACTAGCGGGGGGAAGGCACTACGAGCAGTACTTC.

The J gene is TRBJ2-1, the V gene TRBV5-1, with TRBD2 matching 9 bases. From germline, CDR1 is SGHRS and CDR2 YFSETQ. With 0 bases clipped from V and 9 bases from J, the junction kept 7 bases outside the gene matches. CDR3 length: 15 amino acids. CDR3 sequence: CASSLASGLAGEQFF. CDR3 nucleotides: TGCGCCAGCAGCTTGGCCTCGGGACTAGCAGGTGAGCAGTTCTTC.